Sequencing of this TCR beta chain was carried out in a study of PD-1 blockade in classical Hodgkin lymphoma. Broader study findings: Only CD4+ TCR diversity, not CD8+, had risen significantly by C4D1.

V lost 4 bases, J lost 8 bases, and 21 bases lay in between. The germline gives CDR1 GTSNPN, CDR2 SVGIG (reference sequence). The CDR3 sequence is 15 residues long. Points on this clone: Its specificity is not known.

The time point denotes: cycle 4 day 1 (C4D1), after 6 weeks of nivolumab. Following autologous stem cell transplantation, relapse occurred in every patient, and exposure to brentuximab vedotin varied. Purified CD4+ T cells were obtained from thawed PBMCs through magnetic negative selection. This table comes from immunoSEQ multiplex PCR, and its TCRdb copy is limited to in-frame clones, with some not included. The table shows tens of thousands of clones, with around 79% occurring only once. This sequence originates from a human donor with classical Hodgkin lymphoma. The chain uses TRBV30 and TRBJ2-4, with D tentatively TRBD2 (5 bases). The sample was CD4+ T cells from blood, taken before the fourth cycle of nivolumab. CDR3 coding DNA: TGTGCCTGGACCCCCCGCGGGCCCCACAAGGACATTCAGTACTTC. Protein sequence: CAWTPRGPHKDIQYF. The full variable domain, with the rest looked up from reference TRBV30 and TRBJ2-4, is SQTIHQWPATLVQPVGSPLSLECTVEGTSNPNLYWYRQAAGRGLQLLFYSVGIGQISSEVPQNLSASRPQDRQFILSSKKLLLSDSGFYLCAWTPRGPHKDIQYFGAGTRLSVL.